These 30 T cell receptor beta chains originate from one sample sequenced in a study of blood T cell repertoires in COVID-19. The table came from immunoSEQ multiplex PCR; TCRdb's copy has only in-frame clones and leaves some out. The sample lists under 150,000 clones, about four fifths occurring once. Sequencing input: peripheral blood. The receptors here all came from a woman aged 60 to 75 with acute or convalescent COVID-19.

V is TRBV5-6 and J is TRBJ1-2; possible D gene TRBD1, 6 bases. CDR1 is SGHDT, CDR2 YYEEEE, per germline. V lost 4 bases and J lost 4, with 11 bases in between. This CDR3 is built from 13 residues. This CDR3 reads CASSPQGSYGYTF. In nucleotides, the CDR3 is TGTGCCAGCAGCCCACAGGGCTCCTATGGCTACACCTTC.

With respect to this clone: The sample carries other DNA sequences with the same CDR3. The rearrangement links TRBV5-1 to TRBJ2-5; 7 positions agree with TRBD2. The germline V gene has CDR1 SGHRS and CDR2 YFSETQ. The V and J ends lost 0 bases and 2 bases, in that order; junction bases with no gene match: 1. The CDR3 runs 14 residues. CDR3 loop: CASSLAGGQETQYF. CDR3 DNA sequence: TGCGCCAGCAGCTTGGCCGGGGGGCAAGAGACCCAGTACTTC.

Here the CDR3 reads CASSVPQGAGGYTF. The CDR3 DNA follows: TGTGCCAGCAGTGTCCCACAGGGGGCTGGTGGCTACACCTTC. The chain carries TRBV6-4 and TRBJ1-2; 9 nucleotides agree with TRBD1. Germline V gene data show CDR1 as MRHNA and CDR2 as SNTAGT. V was clipped by 4 bases and J by 7 bases; unmatched bases: 7. This CDR3 is built from 14 residues.

This clone was recorded only once. The rearrangement uses TRBV19 and TRBJ1-1; D remains unclear. V lost 5 bases and J 2 bases, leaving 15 bases between the germline ends. CDR3 length: 15 amino acids. CDR1 and CDR2 (germline): LNHDA, SQIVND (reference sequence). CDR3 protein: CASSPPLTVNTEAFF. CDR3 coding DNA: TGTGCCAGTAGTCCCCCGCTTACGGTTAACACTGAAGCTTTCTTT.

CDR3 residues: CASSQAGQNYGYTF. The CDR3, as DNA: TGTGCCAGCAGCCAAGCAGGACAGAACTATGGCTACACCTTC. The chain links TRBV3-1 (or the pseudogene TRBV3-2) to TRBJ1-2; D might be TRBD1 (6 bases). The V and J ends lost 1 base and 2 bases respectively, with 8 bases between them. This CDR3 is built from 14 residues. In germline, CDR1 is LGHDT, CDR2 YNNKEL (reference sequence).

V and J are TRBV18 and TRBJ1-5, with TRBD1 as a possible D gene (5 bases). V lost 5 bases, J lost 3 bases, and 8 bases lay in between. The CDR3 has 13 residues. Germline V gene data show CDR1 as KGHSH and CDR2 as LQKENI. Here the CDR3 DNA reads TGTGCCAGCTCAACGGACATCAATCAGCCCCAGCATTTT. This encodes CASSTDINQPQHF.

This chain links TRBV18 with TRBJ2-2; TRBD1 might be the D (5 bases). Looked up from germline, CDR1 is KGHSH and CDR2 is LQKENI. The CDR3 has 14 residues. The V gene lost 4 bases and the J gene lost 2 bases, with 8 bases spanning the gap. CDR3 DNA: TGTGCCAGCTCACTGGACACCAACACCGGGGAGCTGTTTTTT. This translates into CASSLDTNTGELFF.

Written as DNA, the CDR3 is TGTGCCAGCAGCTTAGCCCCCGCGGGGCAAGACATCACAGATACGCAGTATTTT. It is translated as CASSLAPAGQDITDTQYF. This chain connects TRBV11-2 to TRBJ2-3; TRBD2 is a possible D gene (6 bases). Germline assignment: CDR1 SGHAT and CDR2 FQNNGV. The CDR3 extends over 18 amino acids. V was clipped by 1 base and J by 2 bases, with 19 bases between them. The entire variable domain, with the rest obtained from reference TRBV11-2 and TRBJ2-3, is as follows: EAGVAQSPRYKIIEKRQSVAFWCNPISGHATLYWYQQILGQGPKLLIQFQNNGVVDDSQLPKDRFSAERLKGVDSTLKIQPAKLEDSAVYLCASSLAPAGQDITDTQYFGPGTRLTVL.

This clone came up a few times. Other DNA sequences in the same sample also yield this CDR3. The V call is TRBV10-3, the J call TRBJ1-2; D is undetermined. With 2 bases removed from V and 4 bases from J, the gap between germline ends came to 8 bases. Germline-derived CDR1 and CDR2 are ENHRY and SYGVKD. The CDR3 sequence is 13 residues long. The CDR3 reads CAISEKGGYGYTF. CDR3 DNA sequence: TGTGCCATCAGTGAGAAGGGAGGCTATGGCTACACCTTC.

The CDR3 nucleotides read TGTGCCAGCAGCCCCCCCCAGACTAGCGGGGTGACCTACGAGCAGTACTTC. This codes for CASSPPQTSGVTYEQYF. The chain is built from TRBV4-2 and TRBJ2-7; TRBD2 agrees at 11 bases. V lost 4 bases, J lost 2 bases, and 10 bases stayed unmatched. Germline V gene sequence: CDR1 LGHNA, CDR2 YNFKEQ. The CDR3 spans 17 residues.

This clone was observed a single time. The rearrangement links TRBV6-1 to TRBJ1-3; tentatively, D is TRBD1 (6 bases). This CDR3 has 17 amino acids. V lost 1 base and J 2 bases, leaving 15 bases between the germline ends. CDR1 and CDR2 from the germline V gene are MNHNS and SASEGT. This chain's CDR3 is CASSEDWGGAAGNTIYF. The CDR3 coding sequence is TGTGCCAGCAGTGAAGATTGGGGGGGCGCAGCTGGAAACACCATATATTTT.

The chain recombines TRBV7-9 with TRBJ1-5, with 10 bases matching TRBD1. This CDR3 comprises 16 residues. Germline V gene lookup returns CDR1 SEHNR and CDR2 FQNEAQ (reference sequence). V gave up 5 bases and J gave up 6 bases; unmatched junction bases: 10. This CDR3 reads CASSQTTGTGVQPQHF. The CDR3, as DNA: TGTGCCAGCAGCCAAACCACCGGGACAGGGGTTCAGCCCCAGCATTTT.

This rearrangement joins TRBV11-3 to TRBJ2-1; a weak D match, TRBD1 (5 bases). V was pared by 5 bases and J by 6 bases, with 14 bases between. Germline V gene data show CDR1 as SGHNT and CDR2 as YENEEA. The CDR3 spans 14 residues. CDR3 nucleotides: TGTGCCAGCAGCACCAAGATGGGGCCCAATGAGCAGTTCTTC. It is translated as CASSTKMGPNEQFF.

This clone showed up just a few times. The chain is built from TRBV28 and TRBJ2-7; the match to TRBD2 covers 7 bases. The germline V gene has CDR1 MDHEN and CDR2 SYDVKM. J gave up 3 bases and V 3 bases, and 5 bases lay outside the gene matches. This CDR3 has 14 amino acids. The CDR3 sequence: CASSFEGGYYEQYF. CDR3 DNA: TGTGCCAGCAGTTTTGAGGGAGGGTACTACGAGCAGTACTTC.

The J gene is TRBJ1-2, the V gene TRBV28; 9 positions agree with TRBD1. Per the germline V gene, CDR1 is MDHEN and CDR2 is SYDVKM. The CDR3 loop spans 17 amino acids. After removal of 2 bases from V and 2 bases from J, the junction contained 9 bases not matched to a gene. The DNA for the CDR3 is TGTGCCAGCAGTTTAGGGGGGACAGGGAGTCTGAACTATGGCTACACCTTC. Its translation: CASSLGGTGSLNYGYTF.

This clone was detected once. The gene calls are TRBV18 and TRBJ2-7; perhaps TRBD1 as D (5 bases). The ends were cut back, 4 bases at V and 0 bases at J, with 10 bases in the middle. The CDR3 length is 14 residues. Germline V gene sequence: CDR1 KGHSH, CDR2 LQKENI. The DNA for the CDR3 is TGTGCCAGCTCACGCATCGACAGCTCCTACGAGCAGTACTTC. Residues: CASSRIDSSYEQYF. Based on the CDR3 plus reference TRBV18 and TRBJ2-7, the full variable domain is NAGVMQNPRHLVRRRGQEARLRCSPMKGHSHVYWYRQLPEEGLKFMVYLQKENIIDESGMPKERFSAEFPKEGPSILRIQQVVRGDSAAYFCASSRIDSSYEQYFGPGTRLTVT.

This chain uses TRBV5-1 with TRBJ1-6; 7 nucleotides line up with TRBD1. CDR1 is SGHRS and CDR2 is YFSETQ in the germline V gene. Germline trimming cut 7 bases from V and 5 bases from J; bases unmatched to any gene: 3. CDR3 length equals 13 residues. As DNA, the CDR3 is TGCGCCAGCCGGGACAGAGATAATTCACCCCTCCACTTT. Translating it yields CASRDRDNSPLHF.

The rearrangement uses TRBV7-2 and TRBJ2-7; TRBD1 is a possible D gene (6 bases). The germline V gene encodes CDR1 SGHTA and CDR2 FQGNSA. The CDR3 sequence is 18 residues long. The V end lost 2 bases, the J end lost 0 bases, and 20 bases lay between the germline ends. The DNA for the CDR3 is TGTGCCAGCAGCTTATTCTCCTATATACAGGGAGACTCCTACGAGCAGTACTTC. It translates to CASSLFSYIQGDSYEQYF.

The J gene is TRBJ2-2, the V gene TRBV2, with 8 bases fitting TRBD2. This CDR3 is built from 14 residues. V lost 8 bases and J lost 5; bases outside the gene matches: 7. Germline lookup yields CDR1 SNHLY and CDR2 FYNNEI. The CDR3 region is CASVGLAGTGELFF. The CDR3, as DNA: TGTGCCAGCGTTGGACTAGCTGGGACCGGGGAGCTGTTTTTT.

The chain couples TRBV19 to TRBJ2-1; 7 bases match TRBD2. The CDR3 spans 11 residues. V lost 7 bases and J lost 13; bases outside the gene matches: 7. Germline CDR1 reads LNHDA; CDR2 reads SQIVND (reference sequence). CDR3 protein: CASTNREDQFF. The CDR3 region has the DNA TGTGCCAGTACCAACCGGGAGGACCAGTTCTTC.

The J gene is TRBJ2-7, the V gene TRBV27; 7 bases fit TRBD1. From germline, CDR1 is MNHEY and CDR2 SMNVEV (reference sequence). The CDR3 loop spans 15 amino acids. J was trimmed by 0 bases and V by 4 bases; bases with no gene match: 6. In DNA, the CDR3 is TGTGCCAGCAGTTCCGGGACAGAGGCCTCCTACGAGCAGTACTTC. Translating gives CASSSGTEASYEQYF.

The gene calls are TRBV19 and TRBJ1-3; D is undetermined. The CDR3 has 13 amino acids. V dropped 1 base and J dropped 8 bases, with 9 bases sitting between them. Looked up from germline, CDR1 is LNHDA and CDR2 is SQIVND (reference sequence). The CDR3 nucleotides read TGTGCCAGTAGTATAGCGGCCCGGGACACCATATATTTT. This encodes CASSIAARDTIYF.

The chain couples TRBV7-2 to TRBJ2-7; D may be TRBD2 (6 bases). V lost 5 bases and J 3 bases, leaving 8 bases between the germline ends. CDR1 and CDR2 (germline): SGHTA, FQGNSA. The CDR3 has 12 residues. The DNA of the CDR3 is TGTGCCAGCAGCCGCGGGGACTACGAGCAGTACTTC. It specifies CASSRGDYEQYF.

This clone was observed a handful of times. V and J are TRBV7-8 and TRBJ1-2; a weak D match, TRBD1 (5 bases). Germline lookup yields CDR1 SGHVS and CDR2 FQNEAQ. The CDR3 is made up of 14 amino acids. Trimming left V 1 base short and J 1 base short, with 7 bases between. CDR3 in DNA: TGTGCCAGCAGCTTAGACAGGAGTAACTATGGCTACACCTTC. Protein product: CASSLDRSNYGYTF.

The chain uses TRBV30 and TRBJ1-4; possible D gene TRBD1, 5 bases. This CDR3 is 13 amino acids long. Germline V gives CDR1 GTSNPN, CDR2 SVGIG (reference sequence). Trimming removed 5 bases at V and 2 bases at J, with 9 bases between. Here the CDR3 reads CAWSRGTNEKLFF. The CDR3 DNA is TGTGCCTGGTCCCGGGGGACTAATGAAAAACTGTTTTTT.

This rearrangement joins TRBV10-3 to TRBJ2-1, with 8 bases fitting TRBD1. CDR1 is ENHRY, CDR2 SYGVKD, per germline. The V segment lost 3 bases and the J segment 3 bases; nucleotides outside the gene matches: 1. The CDR3 spans 14 residues. CDR3 protein: CAISEQGDYNEQFF. CDR3 in DNA: TGTGCCATCAGTGAACAGGGGGACTACAATGAGCAGTTCTTC.

The chain combines TRBV4-1 with TRBJ2-2; TRBD2 might be the D (7 bases). The germline V gene encodes CDR1 MGHRA and CDR2 YSYEKL. The V gene lost 1 base and the J gene lost 7 bases, with 28 bases spanning the gap. The CDR3 has 20 amino acids. CDR3 coding DNA: TGCGCCAGCAGCCAAGGGGGAAGGGGGGGTCCTTCAAGGGAATTCGGGGAGCTGTTTTTT. Protein product: CASSQGGRGGPSREFGELFF.

The chain's CDR3 is CASSFLPPPGNTIYF. The CDR3 bases are TGTGCCAGCAGTTTTCTTCCCCCCCCTGGAAACACCATATATTTT. This chain uses TRBV6-5 with TRBJ1-3; no clear D gene. V lost 4 bases, J lost 2 bases, and 12 bases lay in between. This CDR3 has 15 residues. Germline lookup yields CDR1 MNHEY and CDR2 SVGAGI.

The rearrangement uses TRBV19 and TRBJ1-1; 7 bases align to TRBD1. CDR3 length: 14 residues. Looked up from germline, CDR1 is LNHDA and CDR2 is SQIVND (reference sequence). V was clipped by 6 bases and J by 0 bases; unmatched bases: 4. The CDR3 loop is CASSPTGMNTEAFF. CDR3 nucleotide sequence: TGTGCCAGTAGCCCGACAGGGATGAACACTGAAGCTTTCTTT. Variable domain in full (rest from reference TRBV19 and TRBJ1-1): DGGITQSPKYLFRKEGQNVTLSCEQNLNHDAMYWYRQDPGQGLRLIYYSQIVNDFQKGDIAEGYSVSREKKESFPLTVTSAQKNPTAFYLCASSPTGMNTEAFFGQGTRLTVV.

The V gene is TRBV18, the J gene TRBJ1-2; D is possibly TRBD1 (5 bases). V was pared by 2 bases and J by 1 base, with 11 bases between. Germline CDR1 and CDR2: KGHSH and LQKENI. The length of the CDR3 is 15 residues. The CDR3 is CASSPGADVNYGYTF. The CDR3 bases are TGTGCCAGCTCACCAGGGGCGGACGTTAACTATGGCTACACCTTC.